This entry concerns a single TCR beta chain. Its antigen remains unidentified. Additional DNA sequences in this sample encode the identical CDR3. These data are taken from a study of shared clonotypes between healthy human individuals. The protocol was immunoSEQ multiplex PCR, while the TCRdb copy is restricted to in-frame clones and leaves out a portion. There are a few million clones in the sample; around 90% occur only once, and about 0.36% lies in the top ten. General study findings and limits: Large depth notwithstanding, sorted-subset sequencing proved incomplete by rarefaction.

This receptor was obtained from a man younger than 30 in good health. Some clones in this sample may be carry-over from other donors' samples. Sequenced sample: naive CD4+ T cells from PBMCs. The subset denotes: CD45RA+ positively selected.

The CDR3 DNA sequence: TGTGCCAGCAGTTCTCCCGGGACAGGGGGCAATGAGCAGTTCTTC. It is translated as CASSSPGTGGNEQFF. The rearrangement uses TRBV28 and TRBJ2-1, with TRBD1 identical over 11 bases. Germline lookup yields CDR1 MDHEN and CDR2 SYDVKM. Trimming removed 4 bases from V and 6 bases from J; junction bases left unmatched: 5. The CDR3 has 15 residues.